This section outlines one TCR beta chain sequence together with its context. The source of the sample is a study of control samples from healthy donors and cancer patients. The V gene's germline CDR1 is GTSNPN and CDR2 SVGIG (reference sequence). CDR3 length: 12 amino acids. With V trimmed by 1 base and J by 14 bases, 5 bases remained unmatched. The repertoire was sequenced with immunoSEQ multiplex PCR; TCRdb's copy has only in-frame clones and lacks some. The sample yields some 97,000 clones, about 88% seen once. V is TRBV30 and J is TRBJ1-6; 7 bases fit TRBD1. Sequenced: blood. This clonotype was obtained from a woman aged 45-60 years in good health. The CDR3 region has the DNA TGTGCCTGGAGTGAACAGGGGCGATCCCTCCACTTT. Protein sequence: CAWSEQGRSLHF. Full variable domain (outside the CDR3, taken from reference TRBV30 and TRBJ1-6): SQTIHQWPATLVQPVGSPLSLECTVEGTSNPNLYWYRQAAGRGLQLLFYSVGIGQISSEVPQNLSASRPQDRQFILSSKKLLLSDSGFYLCAWSEQGRSLHFGNGTRLTVT.